The clone carrying this T cell receptor beta chain was counted a few times. The data were obtained in a study of blood T cells in healthy people across ages. Across the study: About one barcoded beta molecule per two T cells came from capture by template switching.

A sample-barcoded 5' primer and a J-beta primer mix were used in a second PCR of roughly 7 to 11 cycles. Individual samples furnished no less than 2.5 million CDR3-containing paired-end reads apiece. TCRdb redid the calling of the 5' RACE reads with MiXCR, one entry per CDR3 protein. The sample holds about 1.8 million distinct CDR3 sequences; about 49% are singletons and the top ten take approximately 2%. Trimming cost V 4 bases and J 0 bases, with 9 bases left between them. The CDR3 is made up of 14 amino acids. The germline gives CDR1 SGHRS, CDR2 YFSETQ. J is TRBJ2-3 and V is TRBV5-1; D remains unclear. Sequencing used blood. The sequence derives from a woman in her forties in good health. CDR3 region: CASSQPPSTDTQYF. The DNA of the CDR3 is TGCGCCAGCAGCCAACCCCCGAGCACAGATACGCAGTATTTT.